This TCR beta chain was observed in a study of control samples from healthy donors and cancer patients (dated by TCRdb to the early 2020s). As concerns this clone: Which antigen it targets is not known. The record has no base qualities; no much larger clone is one base away.

The library was prepared using the immunoSEQ multiplex PCR assay. TCRdb's version of the immuneACCESS table is confined to in-frame rearrangements and falls short of the full clone set. An unresolved V gene accounts for under half of the shortfall where checked; the remainder is of unknown origin. The sample table records some 130,000 clones; over 75% of these occur just once. The ten biggest clones cover under 3% of the sample. The specimen was blood. This receptor was obtained from a man in his forties in good health.

The nucleotides are TGTGCCAGCAGCCAATGGCAGGTCCAAGAGACCCAGTACTTC. The encoded protein is CASSQWQVQETQYF. The chain is assembled from TRBV3-1 (or the pseudogene TRBV3-2) and TRBJ2-5; no D segment can be confidently identified. V is shortened by 2 bases, J by 1 base, and the region joining them spans 8 bases. The germline V gene (reference sequence) sets CDR1 to LGHDT and CDR2 to YNNKEL. Taken from cysteine to phenylalanine, the CDR3 has 14 residues. The kept DNA is CDR3 alone, 42 bases in frame from the first base.